This T cell receptor beta chain was identified during a study of cytomegalovirus exposure and HLA in healthy donors. General study findings and limits: Exclusion applied to some V segments, including TRBV6-2 and TRBV6-3, as they were indistinguishable. Several of the most significant clusters appeared, in a later analysis, to be linked to common viral pathogens.

In the case of this clone: Its antigen is as yet unknown.

From germline, CDR1 is GTSNPN and CDR2 SVGIG (reference sequence). V dropped 0 bases and J dropped 5; count of bases not matched to a gene: 2. The CDR3 extends over 14 amino acids. PCR amplification relied on 60 Vbeta primers (plus 13 Jbeta primers). Using immunoSEQ multiplex PCR, the repertoire was profiled, and TCRdb retains in-frame clones only, with some absent. The sample lists 85,000 to 120,000 clones; roughly four fifths were seen once. Sequencing was done on a sample of PBMCs. This TCR was sampled from a man in his 60s in good health and CMV-seronegative. The chain recombines TRBV30 with TRBJ2-3; 10 bases map to TRBD2. Here the CDR3 reads CAWSVSGGVDTQYF. CDR3 DNA: TGTGCCTGGAGTGTGAGCGGGGGGGTAGATACGCAGTATTTT.